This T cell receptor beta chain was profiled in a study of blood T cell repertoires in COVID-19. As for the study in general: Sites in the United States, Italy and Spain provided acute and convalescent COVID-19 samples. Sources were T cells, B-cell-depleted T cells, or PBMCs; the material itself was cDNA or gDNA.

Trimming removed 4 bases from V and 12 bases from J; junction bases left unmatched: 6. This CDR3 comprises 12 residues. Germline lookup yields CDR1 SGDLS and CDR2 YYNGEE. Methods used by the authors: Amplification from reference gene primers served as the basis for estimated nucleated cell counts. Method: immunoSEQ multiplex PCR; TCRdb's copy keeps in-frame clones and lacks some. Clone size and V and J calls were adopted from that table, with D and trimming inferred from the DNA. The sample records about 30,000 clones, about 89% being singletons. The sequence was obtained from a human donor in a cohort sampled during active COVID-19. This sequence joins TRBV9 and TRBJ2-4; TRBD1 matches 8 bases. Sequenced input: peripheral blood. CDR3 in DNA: TGTGCCAGCAGCCGTGACAGGGGCGGTCAGTACTTC. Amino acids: CASSRDRGGQYF.